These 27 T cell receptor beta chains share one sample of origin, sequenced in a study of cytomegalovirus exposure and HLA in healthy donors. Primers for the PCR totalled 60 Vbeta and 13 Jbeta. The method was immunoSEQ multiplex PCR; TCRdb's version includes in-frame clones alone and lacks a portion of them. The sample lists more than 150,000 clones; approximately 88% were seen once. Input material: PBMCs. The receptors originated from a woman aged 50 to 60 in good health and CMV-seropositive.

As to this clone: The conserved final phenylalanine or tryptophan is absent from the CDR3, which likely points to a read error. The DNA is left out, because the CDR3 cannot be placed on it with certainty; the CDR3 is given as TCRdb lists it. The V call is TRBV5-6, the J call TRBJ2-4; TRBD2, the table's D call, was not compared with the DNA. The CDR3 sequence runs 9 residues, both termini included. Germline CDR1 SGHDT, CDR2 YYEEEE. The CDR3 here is CASSLSGVG.

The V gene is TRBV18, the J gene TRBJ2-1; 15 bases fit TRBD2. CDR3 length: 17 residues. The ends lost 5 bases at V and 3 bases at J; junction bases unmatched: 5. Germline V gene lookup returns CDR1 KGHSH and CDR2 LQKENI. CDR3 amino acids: CASSSGTSGGFYNEQFF. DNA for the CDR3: TGTGCCAGCTCATCAGGGACTAGCGGGGGGTTCTACAATGAGCAGTTCTTC.

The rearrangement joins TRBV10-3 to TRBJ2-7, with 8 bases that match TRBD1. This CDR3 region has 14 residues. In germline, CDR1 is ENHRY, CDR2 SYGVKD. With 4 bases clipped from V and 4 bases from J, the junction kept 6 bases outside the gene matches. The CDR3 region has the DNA TGTGCCATCAGTGCTGGGACAGGAGGGTACGAGCAGTACTTC. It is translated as CAISAGTGGYEQYF.

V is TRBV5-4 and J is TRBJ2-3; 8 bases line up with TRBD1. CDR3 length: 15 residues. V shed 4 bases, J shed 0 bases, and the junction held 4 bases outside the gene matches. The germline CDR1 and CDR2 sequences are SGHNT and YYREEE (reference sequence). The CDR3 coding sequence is TGTGCCAGCAGCCGGACAGGGATGAGCACAGATACGCAGTATTTT. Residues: CASSRTGMSTDTQYF.

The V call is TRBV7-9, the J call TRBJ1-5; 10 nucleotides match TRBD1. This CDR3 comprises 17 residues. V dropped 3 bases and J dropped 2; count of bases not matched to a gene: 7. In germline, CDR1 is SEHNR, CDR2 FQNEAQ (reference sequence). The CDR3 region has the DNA TGTGCCAGCAGCTTGGACAGGGGGATCGGGGGCAATCAGCCCCAGCATTTT. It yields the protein CASSLDRGIGGNQPQHF.

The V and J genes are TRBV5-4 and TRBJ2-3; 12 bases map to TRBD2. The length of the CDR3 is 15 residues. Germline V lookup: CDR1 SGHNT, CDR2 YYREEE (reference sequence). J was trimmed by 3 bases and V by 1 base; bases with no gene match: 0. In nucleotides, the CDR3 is TGTGCCAGCAGCTTGACTAGCGGGGGGACAGATACGCAGTATTTT. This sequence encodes CASSLTSGGTDTQYF.

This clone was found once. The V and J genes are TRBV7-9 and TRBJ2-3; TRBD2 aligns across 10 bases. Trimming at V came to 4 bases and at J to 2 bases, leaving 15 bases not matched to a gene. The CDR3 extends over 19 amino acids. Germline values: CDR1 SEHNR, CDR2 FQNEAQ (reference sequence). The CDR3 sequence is CASSSASGGQTLVTDTQYF. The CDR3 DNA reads TGTGCCAGCAGCTCGGCTAGCGGGGGCCAAACCTTAGTCACAGATACGCAGTATTTT.

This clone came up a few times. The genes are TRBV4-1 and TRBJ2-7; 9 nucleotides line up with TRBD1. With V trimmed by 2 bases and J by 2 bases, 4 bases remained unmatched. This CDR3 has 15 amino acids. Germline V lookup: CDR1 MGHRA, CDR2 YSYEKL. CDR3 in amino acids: CASSQRTGVPYEQYF. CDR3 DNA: TGCGCCAGCAGCCAAAGGACAGGGGTCCCCTACGAGCAGTACTTC.

The DNA of the CDR3 is TGTGCCAGCAGTCCAGACAGGGGGGTAGGAGGCTACACCTTC. It specifies CASSPDRGVGGYTF. The genes are TRBV6-1 and TRBJ1-2; 9 nucleotides match TRBD1. The CDR3 has 14 amino acids. Trimming cost V 5 bases and J 8 bases; bases outside gene matches: 9. Per the germline V gene, CDR1 is MNHNS and CDR2 is SASEGT.

CDR3 in amino acids: CASSSGHQGNYGYTF. The CDR3 DNA sequence: TGCGCCAGCAGCTCTGGCCATCAGGGTAACTATGGCTACACCTTC. This chain links TRBV5-1 with TRBJ1-2, with D perhaps TRBD1 (5 bases). V was trimmed by 3 bases and J by 1 base, leaving 13 bases between them. This CDR3 has 15 residues. Germline V gives CDR1 SGHRS, CDR2 YFSETQ.

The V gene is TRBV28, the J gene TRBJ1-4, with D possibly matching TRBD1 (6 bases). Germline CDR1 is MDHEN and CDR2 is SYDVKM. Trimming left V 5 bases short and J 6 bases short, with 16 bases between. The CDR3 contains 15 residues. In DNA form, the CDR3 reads TGTGCCAGCAGTCTGGGCGGGTCAGGGGATGAAAAACTGTTTTTT. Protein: CASSLGGSGDEKLFF.

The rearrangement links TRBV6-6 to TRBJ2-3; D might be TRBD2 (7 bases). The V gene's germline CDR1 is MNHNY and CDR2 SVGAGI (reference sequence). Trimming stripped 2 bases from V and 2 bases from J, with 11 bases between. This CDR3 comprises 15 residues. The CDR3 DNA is TGTGCCAGCAGTTACGAGGGGGGGAACACAGATACGCAGTATTTT. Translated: CASSYEGGNTDTQYF.

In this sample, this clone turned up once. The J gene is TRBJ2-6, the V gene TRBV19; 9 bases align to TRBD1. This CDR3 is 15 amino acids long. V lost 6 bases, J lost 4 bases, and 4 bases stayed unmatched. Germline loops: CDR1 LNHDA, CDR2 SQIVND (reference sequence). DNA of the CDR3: TGTGCCAGTAGCAACAGGGGGCCGGGGGCCAACGTCCTGACTTTC. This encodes CASSNRGPGANVLTF.

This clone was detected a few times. Written as DNA, the CDR3 is TGCGCCAGCAGCCGTATGGGACAGAACACCGGGGAGCTGTTTTTT. Translation gives CASSRMGQNTGELFF. J is TRBJ2-2 and V is TRBV4-1, with D tentatively TRBD1 (6 bases). Trimming stripped 4 bases from V and 1 base from J, with 10 bases between. The CDR3 consists of 15 residues. Per germline, CDR1 MGHRA and CDR2 YSYEKL.

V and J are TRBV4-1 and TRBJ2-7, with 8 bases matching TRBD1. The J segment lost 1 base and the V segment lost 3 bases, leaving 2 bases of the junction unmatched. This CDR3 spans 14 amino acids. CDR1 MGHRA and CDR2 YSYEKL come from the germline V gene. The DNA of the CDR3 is TGCGCCAGCAGCCACGGACAGGGATCCTACGAGCAGTACTTC. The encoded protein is CASSHGQGSYEQYF.

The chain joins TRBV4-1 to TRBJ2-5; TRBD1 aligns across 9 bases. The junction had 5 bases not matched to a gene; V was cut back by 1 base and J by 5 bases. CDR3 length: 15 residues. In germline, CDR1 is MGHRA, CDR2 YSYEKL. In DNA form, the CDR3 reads TGCGCCAGCAGCCAAGTGGGACAGGGAGGGGAGACCCAGTACTTC. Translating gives CASSQVGQGGETQYF.

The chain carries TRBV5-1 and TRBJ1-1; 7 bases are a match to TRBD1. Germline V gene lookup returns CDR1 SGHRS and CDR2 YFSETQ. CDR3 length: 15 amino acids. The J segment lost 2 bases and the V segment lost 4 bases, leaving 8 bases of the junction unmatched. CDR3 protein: CASSPRGTDNTEAFF. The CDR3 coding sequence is TGCGCCAGCAGCCCCCGCGGGACAGATAACACTGAAGCTTTCTTT.

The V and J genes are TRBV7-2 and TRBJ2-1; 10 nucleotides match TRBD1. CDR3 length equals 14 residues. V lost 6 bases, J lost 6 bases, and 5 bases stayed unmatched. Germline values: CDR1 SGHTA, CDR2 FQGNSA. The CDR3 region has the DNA TGTGCCAGCAGTCGACAGGGGGCGCGCAATGAGCAGTTCTTC. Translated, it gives CASSRQGARNEQFF.

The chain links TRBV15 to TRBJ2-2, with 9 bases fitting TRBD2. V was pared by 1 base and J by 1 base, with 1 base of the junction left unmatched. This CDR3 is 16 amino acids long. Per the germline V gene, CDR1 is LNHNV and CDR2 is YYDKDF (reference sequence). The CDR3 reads CATSRGRGGNTGELFF. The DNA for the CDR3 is TGTGCCACCAGCAGAGGGCGGGGGGGGAACACCGGGGAGCTGTTTTTT. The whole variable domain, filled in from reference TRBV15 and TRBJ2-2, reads DAMVIQNPRYQVTQFGKPVTLSCSQTLNHNVMYWYQQKSSQAPKLLFHYYDKDFNNEADTPDNFQSRRPNTSFCFLDIRSPGLGDTAMYLCATSRGRGGNTGELFFGEGSRLTVL.

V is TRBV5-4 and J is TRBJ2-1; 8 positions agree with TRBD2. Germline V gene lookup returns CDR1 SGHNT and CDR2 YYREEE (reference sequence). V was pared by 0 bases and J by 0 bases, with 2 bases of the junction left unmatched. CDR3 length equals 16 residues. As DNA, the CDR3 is TGTGCCAGCAGCTTGGGGGGGACTAGCTCCTACAATGAGCAGTTCTTC. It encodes CASSLGGTSSYNEQFF.

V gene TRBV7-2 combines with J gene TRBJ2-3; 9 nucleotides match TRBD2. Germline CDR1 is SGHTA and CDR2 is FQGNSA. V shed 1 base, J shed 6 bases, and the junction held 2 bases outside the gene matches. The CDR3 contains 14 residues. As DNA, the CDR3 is TGTGCCAGCAGCTTAGGGACTAGCGAGGATACGCAGTATTTT. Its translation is CASSLGTSEDTQYF.

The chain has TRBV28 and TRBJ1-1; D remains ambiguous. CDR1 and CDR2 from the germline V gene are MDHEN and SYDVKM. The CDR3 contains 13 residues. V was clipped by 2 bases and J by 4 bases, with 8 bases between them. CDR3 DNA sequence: TGTGCCAGCAGTTTAAAAATCGGCACTGAAGCTTTCTTT. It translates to CASSLKIGTEAFF.

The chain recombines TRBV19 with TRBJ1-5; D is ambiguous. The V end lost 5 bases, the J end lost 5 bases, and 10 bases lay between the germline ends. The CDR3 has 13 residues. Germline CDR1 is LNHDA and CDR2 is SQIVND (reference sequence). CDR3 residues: CASSYLDDQPQHF. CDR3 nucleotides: TGTGCCAGTAGTTATTTAGATGATCAGCCCCAGCATTTT.

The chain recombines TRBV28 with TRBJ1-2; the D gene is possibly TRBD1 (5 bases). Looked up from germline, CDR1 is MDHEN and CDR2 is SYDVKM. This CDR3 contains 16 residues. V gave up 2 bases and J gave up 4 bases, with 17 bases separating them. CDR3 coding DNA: TGTGCCAGCAGTTTACTCGCGATGGGGCTTAGCTATGGCTACACCTTC. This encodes CASSLLAMGLSYGYTF.

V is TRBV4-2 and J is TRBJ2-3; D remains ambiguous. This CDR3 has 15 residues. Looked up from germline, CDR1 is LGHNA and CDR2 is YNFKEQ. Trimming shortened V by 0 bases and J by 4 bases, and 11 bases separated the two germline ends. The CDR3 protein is CASSQETRSADTQYF. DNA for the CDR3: TGTGCCAGCAGCCAAGAAACGAGGAGCGCAGATACGCAGTATTTT.

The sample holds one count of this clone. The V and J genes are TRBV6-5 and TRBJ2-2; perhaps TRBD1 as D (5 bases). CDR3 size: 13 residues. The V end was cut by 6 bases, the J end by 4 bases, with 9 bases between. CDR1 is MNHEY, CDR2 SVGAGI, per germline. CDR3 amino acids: CASRPRVTGELFF. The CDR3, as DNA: TGTGCCAGCAGGCCCAGGGTCACCGGGGAGCTGTTTTTT.

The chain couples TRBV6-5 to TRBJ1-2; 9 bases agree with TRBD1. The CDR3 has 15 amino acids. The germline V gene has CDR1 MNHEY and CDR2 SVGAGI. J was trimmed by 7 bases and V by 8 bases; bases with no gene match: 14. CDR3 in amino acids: CASRQGGQVNLGYTF. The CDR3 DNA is TGTGCCAGCCGACAGGGGGGACAGGTGAACCTTGGCTACACCTTC.